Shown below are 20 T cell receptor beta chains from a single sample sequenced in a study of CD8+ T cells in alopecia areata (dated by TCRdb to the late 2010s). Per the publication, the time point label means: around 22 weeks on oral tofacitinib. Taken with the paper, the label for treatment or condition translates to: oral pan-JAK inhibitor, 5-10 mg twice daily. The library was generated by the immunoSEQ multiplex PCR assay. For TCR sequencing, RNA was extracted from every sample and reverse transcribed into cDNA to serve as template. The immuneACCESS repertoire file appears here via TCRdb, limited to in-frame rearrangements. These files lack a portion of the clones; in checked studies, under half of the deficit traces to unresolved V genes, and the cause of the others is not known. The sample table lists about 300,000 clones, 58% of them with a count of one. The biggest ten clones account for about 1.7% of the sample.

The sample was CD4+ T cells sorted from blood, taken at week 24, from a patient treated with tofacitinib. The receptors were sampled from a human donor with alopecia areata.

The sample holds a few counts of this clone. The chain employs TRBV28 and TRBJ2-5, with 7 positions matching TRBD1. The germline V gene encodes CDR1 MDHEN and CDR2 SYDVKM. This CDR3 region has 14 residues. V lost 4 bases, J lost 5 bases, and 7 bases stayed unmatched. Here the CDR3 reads CASSSPTGWETQYF. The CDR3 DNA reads TGTGCCAGCAGTTCTCCGACAGGGTGGGAGACCCAGTACTTC.

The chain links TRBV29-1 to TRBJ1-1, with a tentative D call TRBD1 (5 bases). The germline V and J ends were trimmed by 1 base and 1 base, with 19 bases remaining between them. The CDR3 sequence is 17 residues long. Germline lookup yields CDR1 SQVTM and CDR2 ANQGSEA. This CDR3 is CSVEGEWRGIPNTEAFF. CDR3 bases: TGCAGCGTTGAAGGCGAATGGAGGGGAATACCGAACACTGAAGCTTTCTTT.

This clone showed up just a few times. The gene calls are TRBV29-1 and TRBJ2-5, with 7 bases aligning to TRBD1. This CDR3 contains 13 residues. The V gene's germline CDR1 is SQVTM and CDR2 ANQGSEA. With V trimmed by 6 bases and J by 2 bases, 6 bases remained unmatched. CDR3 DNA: TGCAGCGTAAGGGACAGAGATCAAGAGACCCAGTACTTC. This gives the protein CSVRDRDQETQYF.

The chain's CDR3 is CASSQLGQIQETQYF. The CDR3 nucleotides read TGTGCCAGCAGTCAGCTCGGACAGATCCAAGAGACCCAGTACTTC. The chain recombines TRBV28 with TRBJ2-5; the D gene is possibly TRBD1 (6 bases). This CDR3 is 15 amino acids long. Trimming took 5 bases from V and 1 from J, leaving 14 bases between them. Germline V CDR1 and CDR2: MDHEN, SYDVKM.

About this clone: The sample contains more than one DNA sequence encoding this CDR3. CDR3 sequence: CAWSGGGYTEAFF. In DNA, the CDR3 is TGTGCCTGGAGTGGAGGGGGCTACACTGAAGCTTTCTTT. The chain employs TRBV30 and TRBJ1-1, with 7 nucleotides matching TRBD1. Losses at the gene ends were 1 base for V and 3 bases for J; bases not matched to a gene: 2. Germline values: CDR1 GTSNPN, CDR2 SVGIG (reference sequence). There are 13 residues in the CDR3.

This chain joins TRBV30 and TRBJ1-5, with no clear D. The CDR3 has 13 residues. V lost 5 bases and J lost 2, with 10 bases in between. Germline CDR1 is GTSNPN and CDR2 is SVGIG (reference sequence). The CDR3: CAWGQEGNQPQHF. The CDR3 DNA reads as TGTGCCTGGGGGCAGGAGGGCAATCAGCCCCAGCATTTT.

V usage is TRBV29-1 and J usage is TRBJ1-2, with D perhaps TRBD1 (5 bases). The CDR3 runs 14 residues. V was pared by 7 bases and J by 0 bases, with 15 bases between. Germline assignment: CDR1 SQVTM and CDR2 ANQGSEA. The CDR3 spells CSAVGRGANYGYTF. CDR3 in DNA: TGCAGCGCTGTGGGTAGGGGTGCTAACTATGGCTACACCTTC. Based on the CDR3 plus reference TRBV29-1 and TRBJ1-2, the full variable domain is SAVISQKPSRDICQRGTSLTIQCQVDSQVTMMFWYRQQPGQSLTLIATANQGSEATYESGFVIDKFPISRPNLTFSTLTVSNMSPEDSSIYLCSAVGRGANYGYTFGSGTRLTVV.

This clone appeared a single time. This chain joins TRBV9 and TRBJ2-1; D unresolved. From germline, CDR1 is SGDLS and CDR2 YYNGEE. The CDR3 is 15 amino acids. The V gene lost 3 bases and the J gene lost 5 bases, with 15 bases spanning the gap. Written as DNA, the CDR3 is TGTGCCAGCAGCGGCCGTGGGTTTCCCGACAATGAGCAGTTCTTC. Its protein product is CASSGRGFPDNEQFF.

The CDR3 bases are TGTGCCAGCAGCTTGAGGACAGTGGAGTTCTTC. Translation gives CASSLRTVEFF. V is TRBV7-9 and J is TRBJ2-1, with D possibly TRBD1 on 6 matching bases. V lost 3 bases and J 14 bases, leaving 11 bases between the germline ends. Germline CDR1 and CDR2: SEHNR and FQNEAQ (reference sequence). The CDR3 is 11 amino acids.

The CDR3 region is CASSPLSQGGGQPQHF. CDR3 sequence (DNA): TGTGCCAGCTCACCACTTTCACAGGGGGGCGGTCAGCCCCAGCATTTT. This chain connects TRBV18 to TRBJ1-5; 8 bases align to TRBD1. The CDR3 covers 16 residues. CDR1 is KGHSH, CDR2 LQKENI, per germline. The trim removed 1 base at V and 6 bases at J, leaving 8 bases unmatched.

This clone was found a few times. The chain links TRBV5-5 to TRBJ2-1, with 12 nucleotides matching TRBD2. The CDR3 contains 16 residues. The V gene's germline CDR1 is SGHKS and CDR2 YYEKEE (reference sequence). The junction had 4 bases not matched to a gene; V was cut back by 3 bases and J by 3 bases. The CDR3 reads CASSWRTSGDYNEQFF. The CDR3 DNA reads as TGTGCCAGCAGCTGGAGGACTAGCGGGGACTACAATGAGCAGTTCTTC.

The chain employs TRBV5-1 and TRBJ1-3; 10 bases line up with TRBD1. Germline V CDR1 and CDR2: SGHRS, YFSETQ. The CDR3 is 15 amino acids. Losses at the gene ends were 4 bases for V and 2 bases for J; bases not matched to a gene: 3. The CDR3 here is CASSRGTGAGNTIYF. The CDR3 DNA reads TGCGCCAGCAGCCGGGGGACAGGGGCTGGAAACACCATATATTTT.

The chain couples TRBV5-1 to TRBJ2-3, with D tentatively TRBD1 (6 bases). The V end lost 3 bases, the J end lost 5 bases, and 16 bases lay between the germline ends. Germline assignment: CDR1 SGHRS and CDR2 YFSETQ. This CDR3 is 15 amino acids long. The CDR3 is CASSSQGPPGDTQYF. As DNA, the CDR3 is TGCGCCAGCAGCTCTCAGGGGCCCCCCGGAGATACGCAGTATTTT.

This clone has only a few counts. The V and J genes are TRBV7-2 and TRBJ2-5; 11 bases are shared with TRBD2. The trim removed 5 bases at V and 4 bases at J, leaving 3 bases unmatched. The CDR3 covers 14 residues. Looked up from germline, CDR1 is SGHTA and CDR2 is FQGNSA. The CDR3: CASSPGLAVETQYF. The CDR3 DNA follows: TGTGCCAGCAGCCCGGGACTAGCGGTAGAGACCCAGTACTTC.

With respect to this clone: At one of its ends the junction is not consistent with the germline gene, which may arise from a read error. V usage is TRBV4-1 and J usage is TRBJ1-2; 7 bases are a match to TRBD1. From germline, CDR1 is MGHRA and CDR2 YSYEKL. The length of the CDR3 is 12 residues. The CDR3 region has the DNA TGCGCCAGCAGCCAAGTTGCAGGGGGGCGCGTCTTC. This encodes CASSQVAGGRVF.

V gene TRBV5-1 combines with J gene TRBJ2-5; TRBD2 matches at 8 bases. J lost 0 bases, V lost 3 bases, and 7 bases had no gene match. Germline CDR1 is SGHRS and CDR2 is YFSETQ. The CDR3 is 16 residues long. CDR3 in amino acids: CASSYRAGANQETQYF. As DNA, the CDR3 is TGCGCCAGCAGCTACCGAGCGGGGGCAAACCAAGAGACCCAGTACTTC.

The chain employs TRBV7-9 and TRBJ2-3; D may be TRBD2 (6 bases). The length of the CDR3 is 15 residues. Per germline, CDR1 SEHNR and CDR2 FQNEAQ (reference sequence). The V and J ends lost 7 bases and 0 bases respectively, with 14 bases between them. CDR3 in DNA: TGTGCCAGCACCACGGGACTTGCTAGCACAGATACGCAGTATTTT. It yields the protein CASTTGLASTDTQYF. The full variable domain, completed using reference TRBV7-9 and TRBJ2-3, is DTGVSQNPRHKITKRGQNVTFRCDPISEHNRLYWYRQTLGQGPEFLTYFQNEAQLEKSRLLSDRFSAERPKGSFSTLEIQRTEQGDSAMYLCASTTGLASTDTQYFGPGTRLTVL.

As DNA, the CDR3 is TGTGCCTGGAGCGCTCTGGGGGATGGTGACTATGGCTACACCTTC. Its protein product is CAWSALGDGDYGYTF. The chain links TRBV30 to TRBJ1-2; D might be TRBD1 (5 bases). Germline V CDR1 and CDR2: GTSNPN, SVGIG (reference sequence). Trimming cost V 3 bases and J 3 bases, with 17 bases left between them. The CDR3 spans 15 residues.

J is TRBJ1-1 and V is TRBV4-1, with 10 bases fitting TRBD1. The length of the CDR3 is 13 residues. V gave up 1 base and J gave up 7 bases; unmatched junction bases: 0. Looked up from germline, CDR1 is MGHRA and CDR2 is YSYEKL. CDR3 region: CASSQGDRGEAFF. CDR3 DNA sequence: TGCGCCAGCAGCCAAGGGGACAGGGGTGAAGCTTTCTTT.

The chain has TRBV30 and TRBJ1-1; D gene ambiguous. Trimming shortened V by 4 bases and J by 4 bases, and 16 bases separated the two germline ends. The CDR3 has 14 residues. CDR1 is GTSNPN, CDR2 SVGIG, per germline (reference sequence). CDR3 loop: CAWIRTGPSTEAFF. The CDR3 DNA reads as TGTGCCTGGATAAGGACCGGCCCCTCCACTGAAGCTTTCTTT.